This TCR beta chain was recovered during a study of blood T cells in healthy people across ages. Concerning this clonotype itself: Its antigen is as yet unknown.

Study observations and caveats: A roughly linear fall in TCR beta diversity per million T cells was seen with increasing age. Without sorted subsets, naive and antigen-experienced compartments could not be conclusively compared.

The second PCR ran roughly 7 to 12 cycles with a sample-barcoded 5' primer and J-beta primers. TCRdb recomputed calls from the 5' RACE reads with MiXCR, one row per CDR3 protein. Of about 780,000 distinct CDR3 sequences listed, around half were seen once; the top ten hold over 15%. What was sequenced was blood. This receptor was identified in an older man in good health.

CDR3 loop: CASSFDRRIYEQYF. DNA for the CDR3: TGCGCCAGCAGCTTCGATCGGCGGATCTACGAGCAGTACTTC. This chain connects TRBV5-1 to TRBJ2-7; no firm D call. V lost 2 bases and J 3 bases, leaving 12 bases between the germline ends. The germline V gene encodes CDR1 SGHRS and CDR2 YFSETQ. There are 14 residues in the CDR3.